This TCR beta chain was obtained from a study of cytomegalovirus exposure and HLA in healthy donors. There are 18 residues in the CDR3. The germline V gene encodes CDR1 MDHEN and CDR2 SYDVKM. With 1 base clipped from V and 0 bases from J, the junction kept 7 bases outside the gene matches. This PCR relied on a set of 60 Vbeta primers and 13 Jbeta primers. This table comes from immunoSEQ multiplex PCR, and its TCRdb copy is limited to in-frame clones, with some not included. There are about 52,000 clones in the sample; 60% to 75% occur only once, and around a tenth lies in the top ten. The sequence derives from a woman aged 45-65 years in good health and CMV-seronegative. The rearrangement links TRBV28 to TRBJ1-5, with 9 bases aligning to TRBD1. Specimen: PBMCs. Written as DNA, the CDR3 is TGTGCCAGCAGTTTATCTCCACAGGGGGCAAGTAGCAATCAGCCCCAGCATTTT. Protein sequence: CASSLSPQGASSNQPQHF. Drawing the rest from reference TRBV28 and TRBJ1-5, the complete variable domain is DVKVTQSSRYLVKRTGEKVFLECVQDMDHENMFWYRQDPGLGLRLIYFSYDVKMKEKGDIPEGYSVSREKKERFSLILESASTNQTSMYLCASSLSPQGASSNQPQHFGDGTRLSIL.